A single TCR beta chain is shown here with its context. Antigen specificity is unknown. The data stem from a study of shared clonotypes between healthy human individuals. General study points: Few donors limited the genetic and exposure-history diversity represented.

This CDR3 spans 15 amino acids. From germline, CDR1 is KGHSH and CDR2 LQKENI. V was shortened by 1 base and J by 4 bases, with 14 bases between the two germline ends. Assay execution proceeded at the deep level. The data were produced by immunoSEQ multiplex PCR, yet TCRdb's version contains in-frame clones alone and is incomplete. The sample has 470,000 or so clones; roughly 80% are singletons. The chain links TRBV18 to TRBJ2-7; D ambiguous. This TCR derives from a woman aged 40 to 50 in good health. Some clones in this sample may be carry-over from other donors' samples. Material: PBMCs. CDR3 coding DNA: TGTGCCAGCTCACCACGGGCCCACCTGGAGTACGAGCAGTACTTC. Translated, it gives CASSPRAHLEYEQYF.